These 30 T cell receptor beta chains originate from one sample sequenced in a study of chronic HIV infection and antiretroviral therapy. TCRdb re-called the 5' RACE reads through MiXCR, storing one row per CDR3 protein. Of 30,000 to 45,000 distinct CDR3 sequences in the sample, 8% to 10% were seen once. Specimen: peripheral blood. All receptors come from an adult who had HIV and had not received antiretroviral therapy, or was an uninfected healthy control (not recorded which).

The genes are TRBV28 and TRBJ1-2; the D gene is possibly TRBD1 (5 bases). Germline values: CDR1 MDHEN, CDR2 SYDVKM. The ends were cut back, 2 bases at V and 0 bases at J, with 7 bases in the middle. The CDR3 spans 14 residues. The CDR3 DNA sequence: TGTGCCAGCAGTTTAATAGGGGCTAACTATGGCTACACCTTC. This sequence encodes CASSLIGANYGYTF.

This clonotype was found a few times. This rearrangement joins TRBV27 to TRBJ2-7; TRBD1 matches 7 bases. Germline V gene sequence: CDR1 MNHEY, CDR2 SMNVEV (reference sequence). Trimming took 3 bases from V and 1 from J; bases not matched to a gene: 9. The CDR3 consists of 16 residues. CDR3 bases: TGTGCCAGCAGTTTGGGGCCGGGACAGCTTTCCTACGAGCAGTACTTC. Protein sequence: CASSLGPGQLSYEQYF.

The chain joins TRBV28 to TRBJ1-5; D unresolved. Germline V gene data show CDR1 as MDHEN and CDR2 as SYDVKM. V lost 7 bases, J lost 2 bases, and 15 bases lay in between. The CDR3 runs 15 residues. CDR3 DNA: TGTGCCAGCACCCACAGCTCACTTGGCAATCAGCCCCAGCATTTT. It translates to CASTHSSLGNQPQHF.

The sample holds many counts of this clonotype. The chain couples TRBV6-2 or TRBV6-3 to TRBJ2-7; TRBD2 matches at 13 bases. CDR1 MNHEY and CDR2 SVGEGT come from the germline V gene. J was trimmed by 5 bases and V by 6 bases; bases with no gene match: 7. This CDR3 has 15 residues. CDR3 sequence: CASSPRLAGGNEQYF. The DNA for the CDR3 is TGTGCCAGCAGCCCGAGACTAGCGGGAGGAAACGAGCAGTACTTC.

This clonotype has at least ten counts. This sequence joins TRBV29-1 and TRBJ2-5; D not resolved. The CDR3 spans 12 residues. V was clipped by 6 bases and J by 5 bases, with 13 bases between them. Germline V gene sequence: CDR1 SQVTM, CDR2 ANQGSEA. Here the CDR3 DNA reads TGCAGCGTGGTTAGTAGTTCGGAGACCCAGTACTTC. Its translation is CSVVSSSETQYF.

The chain combines TRBV28 with TRBJ1-3; D is undetermined. The CDR3 totals 16 residues. Germline lookup yields CDR1 MDHEN and CDR2 SYDVKM. The V gene lost 3 bases and the J gene lost 3 bases, with 15 bases spanning the gap. The CDR3 DNA reads TGTGCCAGCAGTTTTGATCCGGGTTCGGATGGAAACACCATATATTTT. Protein product: CASSFDPGSDGNTIYF.

This clonotype was observed a handful of times. The chain recombines TRBV28 with TRBJ1-2; 9 bases align to TRBD1. The CDR3 consists of 15 residues. Trimming removed 7 bases from V and 4 bases from J; junction bases left unmatched: 10. Germline-derived CDR1 and CDR2 are MDHEN and SYDVKM. The CDR3 coding sequence is TGTGCCAGCAATCTCCGGGACAGGGAGGGCTATGGCTACACCTTC. Residues: CASNLRDREGYGYTF.

This clonotype was recorded at least ten times. This sequence joins TRBV4-3 and TRBJ2-3; D unclear. This CDR3 contains 13 residues. V was shortened by 0 bases and J by 5 bases, with 6 bases between the two germline ends. Germline V gene data show CDR1 as LGHNA and CDR2 as YSLEER. The CDR3: CASSQEGRDTQYF. The CDR3 DNA sequence: TGCGCCAGCAGCCAAGAGGGCAGAGATACGCAGTATTTT.

J is TRBJ2-6 and V is TRBV9, with 7 nucleotides matching TRBD1. CDR1 SGDLS and CDR2 YYNGEE come from the germline V gene. CDR3 length equals 15 residues. Losses at the gene ends were 2 bases for V and 2 bases for J; bases not matched to a gene: 1. CDR3 in DNA: TGTGCCAGCAGCGTTACAGGGGCTGGGGCCAACGTCCTGACTTTC. Translating it yields CASSVTGAGANVLTF.

The sample holds many counts of this clonotype. DNA for the CDR3: TGCGCCAGCAGTGCGAACAGAGGGTATGGCTACACCTTC. Translated, it gives CASSANRGYGYTF. The rearrangement links TRBV10-2 to TRBJ1-2; D is undetermined. Germline lookup yields CDR1 WSHSY and CDR2 SAAADI. The ends were cut back, 4 bases at V and 5 bases at J, with 11 bases in the middle. The length of the CDR3 is 13 residues.

CDR3 loop: CASSEYREPLGVNEKLFF. In nucleotides, the CDR3 is TGTGCCAGCAGTGAATATCGGGAACCTTTGGGGGTAAATGAAAAACTGTTTTTT. J is TRBJ1-4 and V is TRBV25-1; D may be TRBD1 (5 bases). The CDR3 is 18 amino acids. The ends were cut back, 0 bases at V and 5 bases at J, with 19 bases in the middle. Germline-derived CDR1 and CDR2 are MGHDK and SYGVNS.

At least ten counts were recorded for this clonotype. V gene TRBV2 combines with J gene TRBJ2-2, with D perhaps matching TRBD1 (5 bases). CDR1 and CDR2 (germline): SNHLY, FYNNEI. The CDR3 runs 13 residues. Trimming took off 5 bases at V and 8 bases at J, with 12 bases between the two ends. CDR3 nucleotides: TGTGCCAGCAGTCCTGGGGCTTGGGGGGAGCTGTTTTTT. This codes for CASSPGAWGELFF.

The V call is TRBV10-3, the J call TRBJ2-3; D gene unclear. The CDR3 is 14 amino acids. The ends were cut back, 2 bases at V and 4 bases at J, with 10 bases in the middle. Per germline, CDR1 ENHRY and CDR2 SYGVKD. CDR3 sequence reads: CAISEPSRSDTQYF. The CDR3 DNA follows: TGTGCCATCAGTGAGCCCTCACGGTCAGATACGCAGTATTTT.

This clonotype was seen a handful of times. The chain recombines TRBV3-1 with TRBJ2-3; D is uncertain. The CDR3 extends over 12 amino acids. Trimming left V 3 bases short and J 5 bases short, with 6 bases between. Germline V gene data show CDR1 as LGHDT and CDR2 as YNNKEL (reference sequence). CDR3 region: CASSQSVDTQYF. Here the CDR3 DNA reads TGTGCCAGCAGCCAGTCGGTAGATACGCAGTATTTT.

The CDR3 sequence: CASSSTSLAQYF. CDR3 DNA: TGTGCCAGCAGTTCGACTAGCTTGGCCCAGTACTTC. The chain recombines TRBV12-3 or TRBV12-4 with TRBJ2-5; 7 bases are a match to TRBD2. V lost 4 bases to trimming and J lost 9 bases; unmatched junction nucleotides: 5. The CDR3 is 12 residues long.

J is TRBJ2-1 and V is TRBV12-3 or TRBV12-4, with D hard to call. The CDR3 runs to 15 residues. Trimming shortened V by 4 bases and J by 0 bases, and 10 bases separated the two germline ends. The chain's CDR3 is CASSSTTNSYNEQFF. The CDR3 coding sequence is TGTGCCAGCAGTTCTACAACCAACTCCTACAATGAGCAGTTCTTC.

A few counts support this clonotype. The chain has TRBV20-1 and TRBJ1-2; D possibly corresponds to TRBD1 (5 bases). Germline lookup yields CDR1 DFQATT and CDR2 SNEGSKA (reference sequence). CDR3 length: 14 residues. The V and J ends lost 4 bases and 4 bases respectively, with 16 bases between them. CDR3 amino acids: CSAKRDGGSYGYTF. CDR3 sequence (DNA): TGCAGTGCTAAAAGGGACGGAGGCAGCTATGGCTACACCTTC.

The chain links TRBV6-5 to TRBJ1-1; the match to TRBD1 covers 12 bases. The junction had 3 bases not matched to a gene; V was cut back by 6 bases and J by 4 bases. This CDR3 contains 14 residues. Germline-derived CDR1 and CDR2 are MNHEY and SVGAGI. The CDR3 DNA follows: TGTGCCAGCAGCCCGGGACAGGGGGCCACTGAAGCTTTCTTT. Protein sequence: CASSPGQGATEAFF.

On this clonotype itself: This may be a read error: a much more frequent sequence differs by one nucleotide. The rearrangement uses TRBV25-1 and TRBJ2-1; D is unresolved. There are 12 residues in the CDR3. Trimming cost V 4 bases and J 0 bases, with 1 base left between them. From germline, CDR1 is MGHDK and CDR2 SYGVNS. This chain's CDR3 is CASSASYNEQFF. The CDR3 DNA follows: TGTGCCAGCAGTGCCTCCTACAATGAGCAGTTCTTC. The whole variable domain, remainder taken from reference TRBV25-1 and TRBJ2-1, is EADIYQTPRYLVIGTGKKITLECSQTMGHDKMYWYQQDPGMELHLIHYSYGVNSTEKGDLSSESTVSRIRTEHFPLTLESARPSHTSQYLCASSASYNEQFFGPGTRLTVL.

This chain uses TRBV29-1 with TRBJ2-5, with a weak D call TRBD2 (5 bases). Germline lookup yields CDR1 SQVTM and CDR2 ANQGSEA. CDR3 size: 12 residues. V shed 1 base and J shed 7 bases, with 10 bases lying between them. CDR3 in DNA: TGCAGCGTTGAAGTAGACGGAGGGACCCAGTACTTC. This encodes CSVEVDGGTQYF.

This clonotype has just a few counts. This chain joins TRBV4-1 and TRBJ2-7; TRBD1 is a possible D gene (6 bases). Germline V lookup: CDR1 MGHRA, CDR2 YSYEKL. V shed 0 bases and J shed 5 bases, with 14 bases lying between them. The CDR3 sequence is 15 residues long. The CDR3, as DNA: TGCGCCAGCAGCCAAGACTTGGCAGGGGTCCACGAGCAGTACTTC. Protein product: CASSQDLAGVHEQYF.

This clonotype has only a few counts. The genes are TRBV7-9 and TRBJ1-1; the D gene is possibly TRBD1 (5 bases). V was pared by 5 bases and J by 0 bases, with 7 bases between. This CDR3 has 13 amino acids. Per the germline V gene, CDR1 is SEHNR and CDR2 is FQNEAQ (reference sequence). The CDR3 protein is CASSKTVNTEAFF. The CDR3 coding sequence is TGTGCCAGCAGCAAGACAGTGAACACTGAAGCTTTCTTT.

Note on this clonotype: A much bigger clone sits one base away, suggesting this may be a read error. The missing conserved phenylalanine or tryptophan at the end of this CDR3 makes a read error likely. This rearrangement joins TRBV25-1 to TRBJ2-1, with 13 positions matching TRBD2. Looked up from germline, CDR1 is MGHDK and CDR2 is SYGVNS. J gave up 9 bases and V 6 bases, and 8 bases lay outside the gene matches. The CDR3 contains 15 residues. The CDR3 region has the DNA TGTGCCAGCAGCCTACTAGCGGGAGGGTCTGGTGAGCAGTTCTCC. Protein sequence: CASSLLAGGSGEQFS.

The J gene is TRBJ2-7, the V gene TRBV29-1, with 10 positions matching TRBD2. Germline assignment: CDR1 SQVTM and CDR2 ANQGSEA. The CDR3 is 13 residues long. The J segment lost 2 bases and the V segment lost 6 bases, leaving 4 bases of the junction unmatched. The CDR3 coding sequence is TGCAGCGTGGAGCGGGAGGGCCCCTACGAGCAGTACTTC. This codes for CSVEREGPYEQYF.

This clonotype has a count of ten or more. The chain couples TRBV2 to TRBJ2-2; perhaps TRBD1 as D (5 bases). V was cut by 7 bases and J by 1 base, with 10 bases left in between. The CDR3 extends over 14 amino acids. From germline, CDR1 is SNHLY and CDR2 FYNNEI. DNA for the CDR3: TGTGCCAGCATCGGTGACAGGAACACCGGGGAGCTGTTTTTT. Translating gives CASIGDRNTGELFF.

This clonotype was detected many times. The V gene is TRBV6-5, the J gene TRBJ1-5, with D unresolved. The CDR3 runs 16 residues. V was clipped by 2 bases and J by 0 bases, with 11 bases between them. Per the germline V gene, CDR1 is MNHEY and CDR2 is SVGAGI. The CDR3 DNA is TGTGCCAGCAGTTACCGCAGGCCCTATAGCAATCAGCCCCAGCATTTT. This sequence encodes CASSYRRPYSNQPQHF.

This clonotype was picked up many times. J is TRBJ2-7 and V is TRBV6-2 or TRBV6-3; 12 bases agree with TRBD2. The length of the CDR3 is 17 residues. The trim removed 4 bases at V and 1 base at J, leaving 8 bases unmatched. The V gene's germline CDR1 is MNHEY and CDR2 SVGEGT. The CDR3 nucleotides read TGTGCCAGCAGTTCGTGGACTAGCGGGAAGACGTCCTACGAGCAGTACTTC. Its translation: CASSSWTSGKTSYEQYF.

A remark on this clonotype: Just one base apart from a much larger clone, this may be a read error. This chain joins TRBV29-1 and TRBJ2-1; possible D gene TRBD2, 6 bases. Trimming left V 7 bases short and J 4 bases short, with 20 bases between. Germline CDR1 is SQVTM and CDR2 is ANQGSEA. The CDR3 is made up of 15 amino acids. The CDR3 DNA follows: TGCAGCGCTGAGTCTCCCGCGACTAGTTACAATGAGCAGTTCTTC. This codes for CSAESPATSYNEQFF.

This clonotype turned up a few times. The rearrangement links TRBV2 to TRBJ1-6, with D possibly matching TRBD1 (5 bases). The CDR3 consists of 14 residues. The germline V and J ends were trimmed by 6 bases and 4 bases, with 10 bases remaining between them. In germline, CDR1 is SNHLY, CDR2 FYNNEI. The CDR3 here is CASSPDRYNSPLHF. The CDR3 DNA reads TGTGCCAGCAGCCCCGACAGATATAATTCACCCCTCCACTTT.

The genes are TRBV28 and TRBJ2-7; unclear D gene. Trimming took 3 bases from V and 5 from J, leaving 11 bases between them. The germline CDR1 and CDR2 sequences are MDHEN and SYDVKM. This CDR3 is 13 amino acids long. CDR3 bases: TGTGCCAGCAGTTTTGTACAGCCAGACGAGCAGTACTTC. Translating gives CASSFVQPDEQYF.